Below, 24 T cell receptor beta chains from the same sample are listed, as sequenced in a study of cytomegalovirus exposure and HLA in healthy donors. The PCR used 60 Vbeta and 13 Jbeta primers. Produced via immunoSEQ multiplex PCR; TCRdb's table is partial and in-frame only. This table has around 130,000 clones, about 85% appearing once. Sequencing was carried out using PBMCs. These receptors were taken from a boy younger than 18 in good health and CMV-seronegative.

The CDR3 loop is CASSIDVRLQETQYF. CDR3 in DNA: TGTGCCAGTAGTATAGATGTAAGACTCCAAGAGACCCAGTACTTC. This sequence joins TRBV19 and TRBJ2-5; no clear D gene. The CDR3 length is 15 residues. V dropped 0 bases and J dropped 1 base, with 9 bases sitting between them. Germline assignment: CDR1 LNHDA and CDR2 SQIVND (reference sequence).

The chain is built from TRBV5-1 and TRBJ2-2, with D tentatively TRBD1 (6 bases). CDR1 and CDR2 (germline): SGHRS, YFSETQ. This CDR3 contains 16 residues. V shed 1 base and J shed 0 bases, with 10 bases lying between them. The CDR3 is CASSLTGLANTGELFF. CDR3 in DNA: TGCGCCAGCAGCTTGACAGGGTTAGCGAACACCGGGGAGCTGTTTTTT.

J is TRBJ2-1 and V is TRBV29-1; a possible D gene is TRBD2 (6 bases). The length of the CDR3 is 15 residues. V lost 1 base and J lost 0, with 10 bases in between. Germline V lookup: CDR1 SQVTM, CDR2 ANQGSEA. In nucleotides, the CDR3 is TGCAGCGTTGAAGCGGCTAGCGACTCCTACAATGAGCAGTTCTTC. Translated: CSVEAASDSYNEQFF.

The V call is TRBV5-5, the J call TRBJ2-3; 8 bases line up with TRBD2. The CDR3 loop spans 14 amino acids. With 2 bases clipped from V and 6 bases from J, the junction kept 5 bases outside the gene matches. CDR1 is SGHKS, CDR2 YYEKEE, per germline (reference sequence). CDR3: CASSFGRGTDTQYF. DNA of the CDR3: TGTGCCAGCAGCTTCGGGAGGGGAACCGATACGCAGTATTTT.

The rearrangement links TRBV6-5 to TRBJ1-2, with TRBD1 as a possible D gene (5 bases). The CDR3 is 12 residues long. The germline V and J ends were trimmed by 2 bases and 6 bases, with 7 bases remaining between them. Per the germline V gene, CDR1 is MNHEY and CDR2 is SVGAGI. CDR3 sequence (DNA): TGTGCCAGCAGTTACGACAGCCATGGCTACACCTTC. Encoded protein: CASSYDSHGYTF.

This clone was seen more than once but under ten times. The CDR3 sequence is CASSPPGQGYNEQFF. The DNA of the CDR3 is TGTGCCAGCAGCCCCCCGGGACAGGGCTACAATGAGCAGTTCTTC. The V gene is TRBV7-2, the J gene TRBJ2-1; 9 bases match TRBD1. V was pared by 5 bases and J by 3 bases, with 5 bases of the junction left unmatched. CDR3 size: 15 residues. The germline CDR1 and CDR2 sequences are SGHTA and FQGNSA.

This clone came up a few times. V and J are TRBV30 and TRBJ2-6; D might be TRBD1 (5 bases). Germline V CDR1 and CDR2: GTSNPN, SVGIG (reference sequence). The CDR3 is made up of 17 amino acids. The V end lost 0 bases, the J end lost 1 base, and 13 bases lay between the germline ends. In nucleotides, the CDR3 is TGTGCCTGGAGTGTGAAGCTCAGGGTGTCTGGGGCCAACGTCCTGACTTTC. It is translated as CAWSVKLRVSGANVLTF.

The chain links TRBV7-6 to TRBJ1-6; tentative D call: TRBD1 (5 bases). Germline V lookup: CDR1 SGHVS, CDR2 FNYEAQ. The germline V and J ends were trimmed by 5 bases and 6 bases, with 11 bases remaining between them. CDR3 length: 14 amino acids. CDR3 sequence (DNA): TGTGCCAGCAGCGGGGCAACAGCTAATTCACCCCTCCACTTT. This encodes CASSGATANSPLHF.

The DNA for the CDR3 is TGCAGCGGTTACGGGGACACATCGTATGGCTACACCTTC. Encoded protein: CSGYGDTSYGYTF. J is TRBJ1-2 and V is TRBV29-1; D perhaps matches TRBD1 (6 bases). In germline, CDR1 is SQVTM, CDR2 ANQGSEA. V lost 7 bases, J lost 5 bases, and 17 bases lay in between. This CDR3 is 13 amino acids long.

There are a few counts of this clone. The V call is TRBV7-2, the J call TRBJ2-7; possibly TRBD1 for D (6 bases). Germline V gives CDR1 SGHTA, CDR2 FQGNSA. This CDR3 has 14 residues. V gave up 2 bases and J gave up 5 bases, with 13 bases separating them. CDR3 loop: CASSLSRGDNEQYF. Written as DNA, the CDR3 is TGTGCCAGCAGCTTATCTCGAGGGGACAACGAGCAGTACTTC.

The chain is built from TRBV7-9 and TRBJ2-5; a possible D gene is TRBD2 (6 bases). The V and J ends lost 1 base and 4 bases respectively, with 10 bases between them. Germline V gene data show CDR1 as SEHNR and CDR2 as FQNEAQ (reference sequence). The CDR3 covers 14 residues. CDR3 sequence: CASSLGTEGETQYF. The CDR3 coding sequence is TGTGCCAGCAGCTTAGGGACGGAGGGAGAGACCCAGTACTTC.

V and J are TRBV5-6 and TRBJ1-3; D remains unclear. The CDR3 has 16 amino acids. Per germline, CDR1 SGHDT and CDR2 YYEEEE. V shed 1 base and J shed 4 bases, with 15 bases lying between them. The CDR3 is CASSLYSGMEGNTIYF. Here the CDR3 DNA reads TGTGCCAGCAGCTTGTATTCCGGTATGGAGGGAAACACCATATATTTT.

The rearrangement joins TRBV5-4 to TRBJ2-7; the D is unclear. The CDR3 has 15 residues. Per the germline V gene, CDR1 is SGHNT and CDR2 is YYREEE (reference sequence). V lost 0 bases, J lost 2 bases, and 12 bases lay in between. This chain's CDR3 is CASSLAGGATYEQYF. The CDR3 bases are TGTGCCAGCAGCTTGGCCGGTGGAGCGACCTACGAGCAGTACTTC.

This clone showed up just a few times. V is TRBV6-1 and J is TRBJ2-7; a possible D gene is TRBD1 (6 bases). Trimming took 6 bases from V and 7 from J, leaving 13 bases between them. The CDR3 extends over 12 amino acids. Per the germline V gene, CDR1 is MNHNS and CDR2 is SASEGT. Written as DNA, the CDR3 is TGTGCCAGCAGGTTACCAGGGGTAGAGCAGTACTTC. This encodes CASRLPGVEQYF.

The chain joins TRBV7-6 to TRBJ2-5; TRBD2 is a possible D gene (6 bases). Per the germline V gene, CDR1 is SGHVS and CDR2 is FNYEAQ. The CDR3 length is 14 residues. With 7 bases removed from V and 3 bases from J, the gap between germline ends came to 15 bases. This CDR3 reads CASTLSGGEETQYF. Written as DNA, the CDR3 is TGTGCCAGCACCCTGAGTGGAGGGGAAGAGACCCAGTACTTC.

This clone has only a few counts. The genes are TRBV4-2 and TRBJ2-7; D not resolved. The CDR3 contains 12 residues. Between the trimmed V and J ends, which lost 0 bases and 9 bases, there was a span of 9 bases. The germline gives CDR1 LGHNA, CDR2 YNFKEQ. In DNA, the CDR3 is TGTGCCAGCAGCCAAGAGGAGCGCGGGCAGTACTTC. It encodes CASSQEERGQYF.

This rearrangement joins TRBV11-2 to TRBJ2-2; D unresolved. There are 15 residues in the CDR3. Germline V gene lookup returns CDR1 SGHAT and CDR2 FQNNGV. Trimming took 3 bases from V and 1 from J, leaving 9 bases between them. This CDR3 is CASSLRLQNTGELFF. The DNA for the CDR3 is TGTGCCAGCAGCTTGAGATTGCAGAACACCGGGGAGCTGTTTTTT.

The V gene is TRBV5-4, the J gene TRBJ2-3; TRBD2 agrees at 9 bases. The CDR3 extends over 15 amino acids. The J segment lost 2 bases and the V segment lost 1 base, leaving 2 bases of the junction unmatched. Germline assignment: CDR1 SGHNT and CDR2 YYREEE (reference sequence). CDR3 in DNA: TGTGCCAGCAGCTTGACTAGCGGGCTCACAGATACGCAGTATTTT. It translates to CASSLTSGLTDTQYF.

This clone was counted between two and nine times. The CDR3 loop reads CASSQSRTETTYEQYF. The CDR3 DNA sequence: TGCGCCAGCAGTCAATCCCGGACAGAGACCACCTACGAGCAGTACTTC. The chain uses TRBV23-1 and TRBJ2-7; TRBD1 is a possible D gene (6 bases). TRBV23-1 is given ORF status, its function remaining uncertain. V gave up 0 bases and J gave up 2 bases, with 14 bases separating them. The CDR3 sequence is 16 residues long.

V gene TRBV5-4 combines with J gene TRBJ1-1; the match to TRBD1 covers 9 bases. Germline CDR1 reads SGHNT; CDR2 reads YYREEE (reference sequence). This CDR3 comprises 15 residues. V lost 3 bases to trimming and J lost 6 bases; unmatched junction nucleotides: 9. This chain's CDR3 is CASSSGQGKSPEAFF. CDR3 nucleotides: TGTGCCAGCAGCTCGGGACAGGGAAAAAGTCCTGAAGCTTTCTTT.

In its sample, this clone was seen a few times. The chain is built from TRBV7-9 and TRBJ1-4; D unclear. The V gene lost 5 bases and the J gene lost 2 bases, with 9 bases spanning the gap. Germline V gene data show CDR1 as SEHNR and CDR2 as FQNEAQ (reference sequence). The CDR3 spans 14 residues. The CDR3 region is CASSPQQTNEKLFF. CDR3 in DNA: TGTGCCAGCAGCCCCCAACAGACTAATGAAAAACTGTTTTTT.

This rearrangement joins TRBV11-3 to TRBJ1-1; 7 bases are shared with TRBD1. The length of the CDR3 is 15 residues. Germline loops: CDR1 SGHNT, CDR2 YENEEA. The J segment lost 5 bases and the V segment lost 4 bases, leaving 10 bases of the junction unmatched. The DNA for the CDR3 is TGTGCCAGCAGCTCCCACCTGACAGGGATTACTGAAGCTTTCTTT. This gives the protein CASSSHLTGITEAFF.

The rearrangement uses TRBV7-9 and TRBJ1-1; 7 bases align to TRBD1. This CDR3 spans 12 amino acids. V lost 6 bases, J lost 13 bases, and 11 bases stayed unmatched. Germline assignment: CDR1 SEHNR and CDR2 FQNEAQ (reference sequence). CDR3 sequence: CASRVSGGLGFF. CDR3 nucleotide sequence: TGTGCCAGCAGAGTGTCAGGGGGTTTGGGTTTCTTT.

The rearrangement joins TRBV2 to TRBJ2-7; TRBD2 aligns across 11 bases. CDR3 length equals 14 residues. J lost 3 bases, V lost 8 bases, and 6 bases had no gene match. The germline gives CDR1 SNHLY, CDR2 FYNNEI. CDR3 sequence: CASGLGTSGYEQYF. The CDR3 nucleotides are TGTGCCAGCGGACTCGGGACTAGCGGCTACGAGCAGTACTTC.